This is a list of T cell receptor beta chains from one sample in a study of human T cells and chemical hapten exposure. Via MiXCR, TCRdb re-called the RACE reads, giving one row per CDR3 protein. This table has under 95,000 distinct CDR3 sequences, roughly 8% appearing once. Material: whole blood. The receptors originated from a female donor in good health. Some clones in this sample may be carry-over from other donors' samples. The CDR3 runs from the conserved cysteine through the conserved F or W. A D gene is named only where the DNA matches it firmly. Some rows have no size entry. The others give once, few or many, or a class for an expanded clone.

V: TRBV28
size: few
D: NA
J: TRBJ1-6
DNA: TGTGCCAGTGTCTCAGGCGTCGCCCTCCACTTT
CDR3: CASVSGVALHF

V: TRBV28
size: many
D: NA
J: TRBJ2-1
DNA: TGTGCCAGCAGTTTATTGGAGGGGAATGAGCAGTTCTTC
CDR3: CASSLLEGNEQFF

V: TRBV4-3
size: few
D: NA
J: TRBJ2-3
DNA: TGCGCCAGCAGCCAAGATGATTTCGGGAGTAGAGATACGCAGTATTTT
CDR3: CASSQDDFGSRDTQYF

V: TRBV20-1
size: many
D: NA
J: TRBJ2-6
DNA: TGCAGTGCTAGCGCGCCTGTCGTGCGGGCGACTACTGGGGCCAACGTCCTGACTTTC
CDR3: CSASAPVVRATTGANVLTF

V: TRBV28
size: many
D: TRBD1
J: TRBJ2-3
DNA: TGTGCCAGTTTGGGCCTAGACAGGGGGCGCCCAGATACGCAGTATTTT
CDR3: CASLGLDRGRPDTQYF

V: TRBV7-9
size: many
D: NA
J: TRBJ1-5
DNA: TGTGCCAGCAGCTTAGCGGGGGGCGGCAATCAGCCCCAGCATTTT
CDR3: CASSLAGGGNQPQHF

V: TRBV12-3/TRBV12-4
size: NA
D: NA
J: TRBJ1-4
DNA: TGTGCCAGCAGTCCTCGGGACGGCAATAATGAAAAACTGTTTTTT
CDR3: CASSPRDGNNEKLFF

V: TRBV10-3
size: few
D: NA
J: TRBJ2-3
DNA: TGTGCCATCAGTGAGTCGAAGGAGACTAGCACAGATACGCAGTATTTT
CDR3: CAISESKETSTDTQYF

V: TRBV12-3/TRBV12-4
size: many
D: NA
J: TRBJ1-4
DNA: TGTGCCAGCAGTTTAGGGCCCGAAAAACTGTTTTTT
CDR3: CASSLGPEKLFF

V: TRBV2
size: many
D: NA
J: TRBJ1-2
DNA: TGTGCCAGCAGTGAATTGACAGCGATTAACTATGGCTACACCTTC
CDR3: CASSELTAINYGYTF

V: TRBV9
size: NA
D: TRBD1
J: TRBJ2-5
DNA: TGTGCCAGCAGCGTAGAGACAGGGACCGTCCGGACCCAGTACTTC
CDR3: CASSVETGTVRTQYF

V: TRBV6-2/TRBV6-3
size: NA
D: NA
J: TRBJ2-1
DNA: TGTGCCAGCATCGGGACTTCCTTCAATGAGCAGTTCTTC
CDR3: CASIGTSFNEQFF